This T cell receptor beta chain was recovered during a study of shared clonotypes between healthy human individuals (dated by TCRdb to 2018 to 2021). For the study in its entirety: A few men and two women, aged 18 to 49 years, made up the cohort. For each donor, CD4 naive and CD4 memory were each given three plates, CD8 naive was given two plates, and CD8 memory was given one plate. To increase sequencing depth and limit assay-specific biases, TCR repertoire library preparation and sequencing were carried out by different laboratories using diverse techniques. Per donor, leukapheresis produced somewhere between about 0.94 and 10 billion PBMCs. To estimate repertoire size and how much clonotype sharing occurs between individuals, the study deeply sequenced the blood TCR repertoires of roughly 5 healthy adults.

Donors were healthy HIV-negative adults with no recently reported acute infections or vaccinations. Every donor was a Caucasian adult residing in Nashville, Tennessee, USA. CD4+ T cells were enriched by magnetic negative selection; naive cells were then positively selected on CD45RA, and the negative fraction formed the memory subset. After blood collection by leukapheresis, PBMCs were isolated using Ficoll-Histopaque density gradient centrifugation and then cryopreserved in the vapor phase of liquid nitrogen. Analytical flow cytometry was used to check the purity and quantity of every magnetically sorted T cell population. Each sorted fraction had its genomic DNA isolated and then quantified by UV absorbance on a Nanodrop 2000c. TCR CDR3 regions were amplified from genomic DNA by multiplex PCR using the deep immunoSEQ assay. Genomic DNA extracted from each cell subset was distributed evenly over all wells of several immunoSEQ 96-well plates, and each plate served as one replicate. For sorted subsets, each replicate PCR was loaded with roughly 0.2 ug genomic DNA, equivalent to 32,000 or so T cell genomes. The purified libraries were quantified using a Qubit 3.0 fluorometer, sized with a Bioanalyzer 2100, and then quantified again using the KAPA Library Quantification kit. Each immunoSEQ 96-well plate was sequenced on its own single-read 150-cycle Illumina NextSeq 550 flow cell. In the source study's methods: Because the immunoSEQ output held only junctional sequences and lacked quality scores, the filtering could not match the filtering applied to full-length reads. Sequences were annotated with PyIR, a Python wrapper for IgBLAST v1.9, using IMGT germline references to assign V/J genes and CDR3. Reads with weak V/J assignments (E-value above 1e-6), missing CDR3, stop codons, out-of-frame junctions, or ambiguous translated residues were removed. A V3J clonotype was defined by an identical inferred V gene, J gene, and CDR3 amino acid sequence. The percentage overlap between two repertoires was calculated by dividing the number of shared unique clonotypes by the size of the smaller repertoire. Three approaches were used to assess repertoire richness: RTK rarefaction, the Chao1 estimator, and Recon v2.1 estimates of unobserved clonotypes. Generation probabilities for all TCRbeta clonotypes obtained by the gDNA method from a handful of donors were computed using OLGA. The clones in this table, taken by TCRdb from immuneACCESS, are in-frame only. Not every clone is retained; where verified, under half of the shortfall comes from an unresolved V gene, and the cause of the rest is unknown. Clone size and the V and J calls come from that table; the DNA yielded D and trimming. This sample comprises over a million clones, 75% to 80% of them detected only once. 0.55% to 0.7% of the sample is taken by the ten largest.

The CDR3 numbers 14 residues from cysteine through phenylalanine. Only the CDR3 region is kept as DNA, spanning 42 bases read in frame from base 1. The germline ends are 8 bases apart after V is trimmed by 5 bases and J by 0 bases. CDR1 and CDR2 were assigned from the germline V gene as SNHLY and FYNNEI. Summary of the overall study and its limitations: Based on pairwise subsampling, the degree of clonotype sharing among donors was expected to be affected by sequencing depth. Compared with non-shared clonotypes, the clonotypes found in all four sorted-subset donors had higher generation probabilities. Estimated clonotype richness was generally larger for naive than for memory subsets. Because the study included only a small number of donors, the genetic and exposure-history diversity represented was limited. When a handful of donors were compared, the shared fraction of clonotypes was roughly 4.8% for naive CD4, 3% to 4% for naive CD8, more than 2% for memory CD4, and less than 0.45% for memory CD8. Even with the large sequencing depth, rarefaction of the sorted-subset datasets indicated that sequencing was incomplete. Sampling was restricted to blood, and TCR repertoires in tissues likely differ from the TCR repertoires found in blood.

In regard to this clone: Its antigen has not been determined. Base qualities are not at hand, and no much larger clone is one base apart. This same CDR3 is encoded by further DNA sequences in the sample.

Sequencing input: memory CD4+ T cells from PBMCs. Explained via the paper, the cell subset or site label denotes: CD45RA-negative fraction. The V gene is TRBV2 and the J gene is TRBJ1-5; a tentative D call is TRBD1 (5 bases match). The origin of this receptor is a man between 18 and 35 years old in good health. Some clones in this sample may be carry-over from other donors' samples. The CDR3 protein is CASSRQTSNQPQHF. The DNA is TGTGCCAGCAGTAGACAGACTAGCAATCAGCCCCAGCATTTT.